The sample holds many counts of the clone carrying this T cell receptor (beta chain). RNA transcripts yielded amplified TCR beta CDR3 regions. Second-round multiplex PCR followed a first-round RT-PCR using HTBI primers. From the multiplex PCR reads, TCRdb called clonotypes with MiXCR, one entry per CDR3 protein. This sample carries just over 600,000 distinct CDR3 sequences, 22% of them seen once, and the ten largest clones take 7.1%. The data are from a study of Graves' ophthalmopathy and Graves' hyperthyroidism. Looked up from germline, CDR1 is MNHNS and CDR2 is SASEGT. This CDR3 comprises 16 residues. The ends were cut back, 3 bases at V and 2 bases at J, with 13 bases in the middle.

The chain couples TRBV6-1 to TRBJ2-2; D call uncertain. The sequenced sample was peripheral blood. This TCR derives from a woman between 18 and 29 years old with stable Graves' hyperthyroidism. Some clones in this sample may be carry-over from other donors' samples. The CDR3, as DNA: TGTGCCAGCAGTGAGGAGAGAGAATACAACACCGGGGAGCTGTTTTTT. Amino acids: CASSEEREYNTGELFF.